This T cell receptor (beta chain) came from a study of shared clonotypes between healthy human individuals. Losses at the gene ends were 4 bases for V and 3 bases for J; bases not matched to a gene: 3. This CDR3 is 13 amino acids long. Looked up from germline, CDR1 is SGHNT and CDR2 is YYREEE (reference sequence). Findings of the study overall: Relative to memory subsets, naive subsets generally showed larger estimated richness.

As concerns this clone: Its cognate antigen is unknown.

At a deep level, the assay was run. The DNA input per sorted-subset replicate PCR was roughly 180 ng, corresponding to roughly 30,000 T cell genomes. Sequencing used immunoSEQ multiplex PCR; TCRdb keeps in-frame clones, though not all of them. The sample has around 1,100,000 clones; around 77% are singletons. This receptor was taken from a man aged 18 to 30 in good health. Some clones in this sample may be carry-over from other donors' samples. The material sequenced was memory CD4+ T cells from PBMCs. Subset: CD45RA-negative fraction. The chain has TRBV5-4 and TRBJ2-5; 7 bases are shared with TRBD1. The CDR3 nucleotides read TGTGCCAGCAGCCCAGGACAGGAAGAGACCCAGTACTTC. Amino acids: CASSPGQEETQYF.